Reported below is one T cell receptor beta chain. Its antigen is currently unknown. The V end was cut by 4 bases, the J end by 0 bases, with 6 bases between. The CDR3 contains 13 residues. Germline assignment: CDR1 SNHLY and CDR2 FYNNEI. These data belong to a study of T cell responses to AZD1222 COVID-19 vaccine. Points from the study as a whole: The donors showed a predominance of white British ancestry and of females, with possible underestimation of clonal diversity. Only six or seven AZD1222 recipients tested seropositive at baseline.

TCRdb keeps only in-frame clones here, not all; method: immunoSEQ multiplex PCR. The sample includes approximately 200,000 clones, approximately 89% of them seen just once. The sequence was collected from an adult who received the AZD1222 COVID-19 vaccine. This chain uses TRBV2 with TRBJ1-1; no definite D call. The source was peripheral blood, collected 28 days after the second AZD1222 dose. The CDR3 DNA follows: TGTGCCAGCAGTGTGGGAATGAACACTGAAGCTTTCTTT. It yields the protein CASSVGMNTEAFF. Using reference TRBV2 and TRBJ1-1 for the parts outside the CDR3, the full variable domain is EPEVTQTPSHQVTQMGQEVILRCVPISNHLYFYWYRQILGQKVEFLVSFYNNEISEKSEIFDDQFSVERPDGSNFTLKIRSTKLEDSAMYFCASSVGMNTEAFFGQGTRLTVV.